A single sample is the source of the 26 T cell receptor beta chains below, sequenced in a study of cytomegalovirus exposure and HLA in healthy donors. Primers for the PCR totalled 60 Vbeta and 13 Jbeta. Repertoires were generated with immunoSEQ multiplex PCR, while TCRdb's copy carries only in-frame clones and drops some. The profile shows around 130,000 clones, around four fifths of them singletons. Sequencing was carried out using PBMCs. Receptor source: a boy younger than 18 in good health and CMV-seronegative.

This clone was counted once. The chain joins TRBV6-1 to TRBJ2-7, with D maybe TRBD2 (6 bases). The V gene's germline CDR1 is MNHNS and CDR2 SASEGT. V lost 8 bases, J lost 3 bases, and 20 bases lay in between. The CDR3 is 15 residues long. The CDR3 DNA follows: TGTGCCAGCCCCCGAGATGCCTCGGGGGACTACGAGCAGTACTTC. Its translation is CASPRDASGDYEQYF.

This rearrangement joins TRBV7-6 to TRBJ2-2; D perhaps matches TRBD2 (5 bases). From germline, CDR1 is SGHVS and CDR2 FNYEAQ. This CDR3 is 13 amino acids long. Deletions cut 4 bases from V and 7 bases from J, with 10 bases between. The CDR3 loop is CASSSVGVGELFF. DNA of the CDR3: TGTGCCAGCAGCTCGGTGGGAGTCGGGGAGCTGTTTTTT.

The gene calls are TRBV7-8 and TRBJ1-1; 8 bases are a match to TRBD1. CDR1 SGHVS and CDR2 FQNEAQ come from the germline V gene. Trimming took 1 base from V and 0 from J; bases not matched to a gene: 7. This CDR3 is 17 amino acids long. The CDR3 nucleotides are TGTGCCAGCAGCTTAGTCACAGGGGGTACCATGAACACTGAAGCTTTCTTT. This encodes CASSLVTGGTMNTEAFF.

This clone was recorded only once. J is TRBJ2-7 and V is TRBV4-3; TRBD1 might be the D (5 bases). The CDR3 consists of 15 residues. V was cut by 5 bases and J by 4 bases, with 18 bases left in between. Germline V lookup: CDR1 LGHNA, CDR2 YSLEER. CDR3 sequence reads: CASSKPGFWVYEQYF. Here the CDR3 DNA reads TGCGCCAGCAGCAAACCAGGGTTTTGGGTTTACGAGCAGTACTTC.

The chain's CDR3 is CASSHPGNEQFF. CDR3 nucleotides: TGTGCCAGTAGCCACCCGGGAAATGAGCAGTTCTTC. The chain uses TRBV19 and TRBJ2-1, with D possibly being TRBD2 (5 bases). Trimming stripped 6 bases from V and 7 bases from J, with 10 bases between. The CDR3 spans 12 residues. Germline CDR1 is LNHDA and CDR2 is SQIVND (reference sequence).

CDR3 region: CASRGLAVQETQYF. The CDR3 DNA reads as TGTGCCAGCAGGGGACTAGCGGTCCAAGAGACCCAGTACTTC. The V call is TRBV7-8, the J call TRBJ2-5; 11 nucleotides match TRBD2. Germline CDR1 reads SGHVS; CDR2 reads FQNEAQ. The CDR3 totals 14 residues. Trimming took 6 bases from V and 1 from J; bases not matched to a gene: 1.

This sequence joins TRBV5-6 and TRBJ2-1; the D gene is possibly TRBD2 (6 bases). CDR1 and CDR2 from the germline V gene are SGHDT and YYEEEE. V shed 0 bases and J shed 9 bases, with 10 bases lying between them. The CDR3 is 13 residues long. The CDR3 DNA follows: TGTGCCAGCAGCTTGGTGGGAGGAGGTGAGCAGTTCTTC. Protein product: CASSLVGGGEQFF.

To note about this clone: One junction end disagrees with the germline gene, perhaps due to a read error. Other DNA sequences in this sample translate to the same CDR3. The chain is built from TRBV6-6 and TRBJ1-2, with TRBD1 as a possible D gene (6 bases). The germline V gene encodes CDR1 MNHNY and CDR2 SVGAGI (reference sequence). The CDR3 runs 13 residues. CDR3 region: CASRDRPNYGYTF. The CDR3 DNA reads as TGTGCCAGCAGGGACAGACCTAACTATGGCTATACCTTC.

This clone is a singleton in its sample. The rearrangement uses TRBV5-8 and TRBJ1-2; D is unclear. Germline V CDR1 and CDR2: SGHTS, YDEGEE. Trimming left V 0 bases short and J 4 bases short, with 13 bases between. CDR3 length: 15 residues. CDR3 sequence (DNA): TGTGCCAGCAGCTTGGCCTATAGTACAGTCTATGGCTACACCTTC. Amino acid sequence: CASSLAYSTVYGYTF.

The rearrangement joins TRBV6-1 to TRBJ2-3; D gene unclear. The CDR3 runs to 13 residues. Trimming removed 6 bases from V and 4 bases from J, with 11 bases in between. In germline, CDR1 is MNHNS, CDR2 SASEGT. CDR3 coding DNA: TGTGCCAGCAGACTATTAGAGTCAGATACGCAGTATTTT. It is translated as CASRLLESDTQYF.

This chain uses TRBV5-5 with TRBJ2-5, with 10 bases matching TRBD2. Germline V lookup: CDR1 SGHKS, CDR2 YYEKEE (reference sequence). The CDR3 is 16 amino acids. J gave up 0 bases and V 4 bases, and 6 bases lay outside the gene matches. The DNA of the CDR3 is TGTGCCAGCAGCGCAGGACTAGCGGACCACCAAGAGACCCAGTACTTC. Residues: CASSAGLADHQETQYF.

The chain recombines TRBV30 with TRBJ1-1; D ambiguous. The CDR3 extends over 13 amino acids. Trimming cost V 2 bases and J 7 bases, with 14 bases left between them. The germline V gene has CDR1 GTSNPN and CDR2 SVGIG (reference sequence). The CDR3 region is CAWSLGHVYEAFF. CDR3 DNA: TGTGCCTGGAGTTTGGGCCACGTGTATGAAGCTTTCTTT.

This clone has a handful of counts. The chain has TRBV7-2 and TRBJ2-4; the match to TRBD1 covers 9 bases. V lost 4 bases, J lost 8 bases, and 3 bases stayed unmatched. Germline V gene lookup returns CDR1 SGHTA and CDR2 FQGNSA. The CDR3 extends over 13 amino acids. CDR3 sequence reads: CASSSGTGYIQYF. CDR3 DNA: TGTGCCAGCAGCTCCGGGACAGGGTACATTCAGTACTTC.

V is TRBV4-1 and J is TRBJ2-1, with 10 nucleotides matching TRBD2. V dropped 0 bases and J dropped 6; count of bases not matched to a gene: 8. The CDR3 runs to 17 residues. Per the germline V gene, CDR1 is MGHRA and CDR2 is YSYEKL. The CDR3 sequence is CASSQEGAGGVGNEQFF. In DNA, the CDR3 is TGCGCCAGCAGCCAAGAAGGAGCGGGAGGGGTGGGCAATGAGCAGTTCTTC.

The chain combines TRBV27 with TRBJ2-7; 11 bases match TRBD2. CDR3 length equals 15 residues. CDR1 MNHEY and CDR2 SMNVEV come from the germline V gene (reference sequence). After removal of 4 bases from V and 5 bases from J, the junction contained 7 bases not matched to a gene. The CDR3 loop is CASSWGTSGKNEQYF. The CDR3 DNA reads as TGTGCCAGCAGTTGGGGGACTAGCGGCAAAAACGAGCAGTACTTC.

V is TRBV6-4 and J is TRBJ2-1; TRBD1 is a possible D gene (5 bases). The germline gives CDR1 MRHNA, CDR2 SNTAGT. The V and J ends lost 3 bases and 8 bases respectively, with 17 bases between them. The CDR3 length is 15 residues. The CDR3 DNA is TGTGCCAGCAGTGAGGGGCAGGCGTCCTCACATGAGCAGTTCTTC. It is translated as CASSEGQASSHEQFF.

The rearrangement links TRBV27 to TRBJ1-2; TRBD1 might be the D (6 bases). The CDR3 has 16 residues. Germline V lookup: CDR1 MNHEY, CDR2 SMNVEV (reference sequence). V lost 3 bases and J lost 5, with 19 bases in between. The CDR3 loop reads CASSFSGPMGAYGYTF. CDR3 nucleotides: TGTGCCAGCAGTTTCTCGGGACCTATGGGGGCATATGGCTACACCTTC.

The V call is TRBV7-6, the J call TRBJ1-3, with unresolved D. V lost 5 bases, J lost 7 bases, and 12 bases lay in between. The length of the CDR3 is 13 residues. Germline assignment: CDR1 SGHVS and CDR2 FNYEAQ. The CDR3 region is CASSPWEGNTIYF. Written as DNA, the CDR3 is TGTGCCAGCAGCCCCTGGGAGGGTAACACCATATATTTT.

In nucleotides, the CDR3 is TGTGCCTGGAGTCCTCCGGGACTAGCAGAGGGCGAGCAGTACTTC. Translated, it gives CAWSPPGLAEGEQYF. The chain is built from TRBV30 and TRBJ2-7, with 9 bases aligning to TRBD2. Unmatched junction bases numbered 11, after V lost 2 bases and J lost 6 bases. The CDR3 totals 15 residues. Germline V lookup: CDR1 GTSNPN, CDR2 SVGIG (reference sequence).

The chain uses TRBV29-1 and TRBJ2-5; D gene unclear. CDR3 length equals 14 residues. The germline V gene encodes CDR1 SQVTM and CDR2 ANQGSEA. Trimming left V 3 bases short and J 4 bases short, with 15 bases between. The CDR3 sequence: CSVEAEWIGETQYF. DNA of the CDR3: TGCAGCGTTGAGGCGGAATGGATTGGAGAGACCCAGTACTTC.

This clone showed up just once. The chain carries TRBV4-1 and TRBJ2-5; D is undetermined. Trimming left V 0 bases short and J 3 bases short, with 8 bases between. This CDR3 contains 14 residues. In germline, CDR1 is MGHRA, CDR2 YSYEKL. The CDR3 sequence: CASSQDQREETQYF. CDR3 sequence (DNA): TGCGCCAGCAGCCAAGATCAACGGGAAGAGACCCAGTACTTC.

This CDR3 is CASSPGDNSGNTIYF. The DNA of the CDR3 is TGTGCCAGCAGCCCCGGGGACAACTCTGGAAACACCATATATTTT. This chain joins TRBV11-3 and TRBJ1-3, with TRBD1 as a possible D gene (6 bases). Deletions cut 5 bases from V and 0 bases from J, with 11 bases between. The CDR3 consists of 15 residues. Germline V lookup: CDR1 SGHNT, CDR2 YENEEA.

In DNA, the CDR3 is TGCAGCGTTGTTGAACTAGCGGGAGCGAGCTCCTACAATGAGCAGTTCTTC. It yields the protein CSVVELAGASSYNEQFF. V is TRBV29-1 and J is TRBJ2-1, with 11 bases lining up with TRBD2. Looked up from germline, CDR1 is SQVTM and CDR2 is ANQGSEA. CDR3 length: 17 residues. Germline trimming cut 4 bases from V and 0 bases from J; bases unmatched to any gene: 8.

This rearrangement joins TRBV9 to TRBJ2-1, with a possible D match to TRBD2 (5 bases). The CDR3 covers 14 residues. The V end lost 2 bases, the J end lost 13 bases, and 19 bases lay between the germline ends. Germline V gene sequence: CDR1 SGDLS, CDR2 YYNGEE. The chain's CDR3 is CASSVDLKTGEQFF. CDR3 DNA sequence: TGTGCCAGCAGCGTTGACTTAAAAACCGGGGAACAGTTCTTC.

Here the CDR3 DNA reads TGTGCCAGCAGTGGGATCGGACAGGCTTACTATGGCTACACCTTC. The encoded protein is CASSGIGQAYYGYTF. The rearrangement links TRBV25-1 to TRBJ1-2; TRBD1 matches 7 bases. Looked up from germline, CDR1 is MGHDK and CDR2 is SYGVNS. V dropped 4 bases and J dropped 3; count of bases not matched to a gene: 8. This CDR3 has 15 amino acids.

This clone occurred a few times. This sequence joins TRBV7-2 and TRBJ1-1; unclear D gene. The CDR3 runs to 15 residues. V was clipped by 7 bases and J by 2 bases, with 17 bases between them. Germline V gene lookup returns CDR1 SGHTA and CDR2 FQGNSA. CDR3 nucleotide sequence: TGTGCCAGCACCTCAGGTGGGAGACGAAACACTGAAGCTTTCTTT. This translates into CASTSGGRRNTEAFF.